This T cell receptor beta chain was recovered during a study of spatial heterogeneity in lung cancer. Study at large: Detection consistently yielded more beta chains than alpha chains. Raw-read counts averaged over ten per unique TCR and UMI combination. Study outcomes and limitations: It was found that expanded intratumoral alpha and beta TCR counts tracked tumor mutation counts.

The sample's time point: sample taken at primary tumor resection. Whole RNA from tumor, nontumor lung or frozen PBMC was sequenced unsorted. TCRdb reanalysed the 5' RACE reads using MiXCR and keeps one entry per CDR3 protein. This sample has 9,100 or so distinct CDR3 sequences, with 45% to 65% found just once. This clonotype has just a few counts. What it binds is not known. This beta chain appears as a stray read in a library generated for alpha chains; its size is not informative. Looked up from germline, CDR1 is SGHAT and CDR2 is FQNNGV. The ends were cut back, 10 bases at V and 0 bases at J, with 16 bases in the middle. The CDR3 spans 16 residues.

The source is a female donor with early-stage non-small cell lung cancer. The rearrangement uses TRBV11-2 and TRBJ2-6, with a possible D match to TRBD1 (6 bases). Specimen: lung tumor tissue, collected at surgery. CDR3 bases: TGTGCCATCTCGGGACAAGACCTCTCTGGGGCCAACGTCCTGACTTTC. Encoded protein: CAISGQDLSGANVLTF.